The subject of this entry is one T cell receptor (beta chain). The entry originates in a study of blood T cell repertoires in COVID-19. Germline loops: CDR1 DFQATT, CDR2 SNEGSKA (reference sequence). The CDR3 totals 10 residues. V was pared by 5 bases and J by 1 base, with 2 bases between. Clones were sequenced by immunoSEQ multiplex PCR, and TCRdb holds only the in-frame ones, with some missing. The table lists about 130,000 clones, over 60% of them singletons. The chain carries TRBV20-1 and TRBJ1-1, with unresolved D. Sequencing input: peripheral blood. This clonotype originated in a woman aged 70-85 years with acute or convalescent COVID-19. DNA for the CDR3: TGCAGTGCTCAGAACACTGAAGCTTTCTTT. Translating it yields CSAQNTEAFF.